This TCR beta chain was documented in a study of T cell responses to AZD1222 COVID-19 vaccine. Worth noting for this clone: Antigen specificity is unknown.

General observations from the study: With two AZD1222 doses given, Spike-specific TCR breadth and depth both rose.

Sequencing used immunoSEQ multiplex PCR; TCRdb keeps in-frame clones, though not all of them. The sample carries fewer than 80,000 clones, 70% to 90% recorded once. The TCR comes from an adult who received the MenACWY meningococcal vaccine as a control. The sequences come from peripheral blood, collected 28 days after the second dose of the MenACWY control vaccine.

The CDR3 DNA is TGTGCCAGCAGTTACGTTGGGGGGGGTCTCGACTATGGCTACACCTTC. This sequence encodes CASSYVGGGLDYGYTF. The chain has TRBV6-5 and TRBJ1-2; possible D gene TRBD1, 5 bases. Trimming shortened V by 2 bases and J by 3 bases, and 16 bases separated the two germline ends. The CDR3 has 16 amino acids. Germline CDR1 MNHEY, CDR2 SVGAGI.